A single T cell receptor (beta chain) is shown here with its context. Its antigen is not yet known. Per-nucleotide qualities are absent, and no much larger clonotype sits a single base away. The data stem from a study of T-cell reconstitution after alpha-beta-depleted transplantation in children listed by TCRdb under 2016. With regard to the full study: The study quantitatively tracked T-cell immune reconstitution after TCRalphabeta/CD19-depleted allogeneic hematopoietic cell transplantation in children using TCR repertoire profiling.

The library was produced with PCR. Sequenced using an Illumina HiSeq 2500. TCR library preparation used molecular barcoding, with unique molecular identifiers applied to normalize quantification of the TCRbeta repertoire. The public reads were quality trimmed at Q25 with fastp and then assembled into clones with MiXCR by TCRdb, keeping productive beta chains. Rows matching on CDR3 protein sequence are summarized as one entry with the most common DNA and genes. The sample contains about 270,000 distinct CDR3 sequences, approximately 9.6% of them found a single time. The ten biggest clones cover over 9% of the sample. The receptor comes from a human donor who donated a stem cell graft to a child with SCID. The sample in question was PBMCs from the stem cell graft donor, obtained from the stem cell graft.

The DNA reads as follows: TGTGCCAGCAACAGCCCTCTGGTAAATGGCTACACCTTC. Translated, it reads CASNSPLVNGYTF. The rearrangement combines TRBV4-2 with TRBJ1-2, with the D gene not confidently named. For CDR1 and CDR2, the germline V gene lists LGHNA and YNFKEQ. Trimming at the junction amounts to 7 bases on V and 6 bases on J, and the germline ends lie 15 bases apart. The CDR3, cysteine through phenylalanine, is 13 amino acids long. Only the CDR3 DNA stays, 39 bases, in frame from base 1.